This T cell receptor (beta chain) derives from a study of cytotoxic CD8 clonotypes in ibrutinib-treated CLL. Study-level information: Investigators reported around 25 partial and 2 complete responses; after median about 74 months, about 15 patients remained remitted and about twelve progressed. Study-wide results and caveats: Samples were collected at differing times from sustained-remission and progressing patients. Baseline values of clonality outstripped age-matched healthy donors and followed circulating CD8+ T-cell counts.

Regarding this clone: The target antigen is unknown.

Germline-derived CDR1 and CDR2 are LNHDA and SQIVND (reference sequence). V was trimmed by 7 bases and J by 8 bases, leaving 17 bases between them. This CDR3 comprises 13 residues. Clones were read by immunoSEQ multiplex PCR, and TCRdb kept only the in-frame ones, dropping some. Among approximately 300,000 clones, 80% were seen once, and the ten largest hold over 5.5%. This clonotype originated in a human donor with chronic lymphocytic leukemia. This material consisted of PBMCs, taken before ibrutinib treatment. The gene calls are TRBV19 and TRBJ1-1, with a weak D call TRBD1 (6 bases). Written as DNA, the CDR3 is TGTGCCAGTACCCCAGAGGACAGCAGAGAAGCTTTCTTT. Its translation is CASTPEDSREAFF.